This paragraph reports one TCR beta chain. This entry comes from a study of blood T cell repertoires in COVID-19. About the study: PBMCs, B-cell-depleted T cells, or T cells provided the cDNA or gDNA that made up the material.

Repertoires were generated with immunoSEQ multiplex PCR, while TCRdb's copy carries only in-frame clones and drops some. The sample has about 290,000 clones, approximately 91% seen once. Trimming removed 2 bases at V and 14 bases at J, with 7 bases between. CDR1 is MRHNA, CDR2 SNTAGT, per germline. There are 11 residues in the CDR3. Among Cohort 3 donors, those recovered had two negative PCRs, clearance, or symptom resolution. Sequencing used PBMCs or T cells enriched from blood (not recorded which). The J gene is TRBJ1-6, the V gene TRBV6-4, with TRBD1 as a possible D gene (5 bases). The origin of this receptor is a woman aged 35 to 49 who had recovered from COVID-19. The CDR3 nucleotides are TGTGCCAGCAGTGACGGGGGGTCCCTCCACTTT. It is translated as CASSDGGSLHF.